What follows are 31 T cell receptor beta chains derived from one specimen sequenced in a study of patients and donors after allogeneic stem cell transplantation. TCRdb ran MiXCR on the RT-PCR reads and lists one entry per CDR3 protein. The data show some 880,000 distinct CDR3 sequences, around 17% seen once. Sequencing used blood, either unsorted or a sorted T cell fraction (not recorded which). The receptors come from a human donor who was either an allogeneic HSCT recipient or a stem cell or donor lymphocyte infusion donor (not recorded which). It is not recorded whose cells these are; they may come from a transplant donor.

The chain recombines TRBV7-3 with TRBJ2-7; 9 nucleotides line up with TRBD2. CDR1 SGHTA and CDR2 FQGTGA come from the germline V gene. The CDR3 runs 12 residues. Losses at the gene ends were 8 bases for V and 5 bases for J; bases not matched to a gene: 4. The CDR3 DNA is TGTGCCAGCGGACTAGCGAACCACGAGCAGTACTTC. This gives the protein CASGLANHEQYF.

The chain employs TRBV7-2 and TRBJ1-2; tentative D call: TRBD1 (5 bases). This CDR3 has 13 residues. Germline loops: CDR1 SGHTA, CDR2 FQGNSA. V was cut by 6 bases and J by 7 bases, with 15 bases left in between. The CDR3 DNA follows: TGTGCCAGCAGGTCAGGACAAGCCGGTGGCTACACCTTC. Amino acid sequence: CASRSGQAGGYTF.

A few counts support this clonotype. V is TRBV4-1 and J is TRBJ2-5, with D unclear. This CDR3 region has 17 residues. Between the trimmed V and J ends, which lost 0 bases and 0 bases, there was a span of 14 bases. Germline CDR1 reads MGHRA; CDR2 reads YSYEKL. Here the CDR3 reads CASSQDTVGKYQETQYF. In nucleotides, the CDR3 is TGCGCCAGCAGCCAAGATACCGTGGGCAAGTACCAAGAGACCCAGTACTTC.

This chain uses TRBV4-1 with TRBJ2-7; D remains ambiguous. The germline CDR1 and CDR2 sequences are MGHRA and YSYEKL. The germline V and J ends were trimmed by 0 bases and 2 bases, with 11 bases remaining between them. The CDR3 loop spans 15 amino acids. CDR3 nucleotide sequence: TGCGCCAGCAGCCAAGACGACGCAGAGACCTACGAGCAGTACTTC. Translating it yields CASSQDDAETYEQYF.

This clonotype was recorded a few times. J is TRBJ1-2 and V is TRBV19; TRBD1 matches at 7 bases. The germline gives CDR1 LNHDA, CDR2 SQIVND (reference sequence). This CDR3 region has 14 residues. J was trimmed by 6 bases and V by 5 bases; bases with no gene match: 9. CDR3 loop: CASSPTGYRHGYTF. The DNA for the CDR3 is TGTGCCAGTAGTCCGACAGGGTACAGGCATGGCTACACCTTC. Full variable domain (rest looked up from reference TRBV19 and TRBJ1-2): DGGITQSPKYLFRKEGQNVTLSCEQNLNHDAMYWYRQDPGQGLRLIYYSQIVNDFQKGDIAEGYSVSREKKESFPLTVTSAQKNPTAFYLCASSPTGYRHGYTFGSGTRLTVV.

This chain joins TRBV14 and TRBJ2-1; D is possibly TRBD1 or TRBD2 (5 bases each). Trimming shortened V by 4 bases and J by 2 bases, and 12 bases separated the two germline ends. This CDR3 contains 15 residues. CDR1 and CDR2 (germline): SGHDN, FVKESK. The CDR3 coding sequence is TGTGCCAGCAGCCCCCGGGGCAGGGCCTACAATGAGCAGTTCTTC. As protein: CASSPRGRAYNEQFF.

The J gene is TRBJ1-2, the V gene TRBV15, with D unclear. CDR1 and CDR2 from the germline V gene are LNHNV and YYDKDF (reference sequence). The CDR3 runs 13 residues. Trimming removed 0 bases at V and 5 bases at J, with 7 bases between. CDR3 DNA sequence: TGTGCCACCAGCAGAGAGGGAGATTATGGCTACACCTTC. It codes for CATSREGDYGYTF.

This clonotype came up many times. The chain combines TRBV12-3 or TRBV12-4 with TRBJ2-7, with TRBD2 as a possible D gene (7 bases). The CDR3 covers 14 residues. The V end was cut by 3 bases, the J end by 2 bases, with 11 bases between. Here the CDR3 reads CASSLRGGPYEQYF. DNA of the CDR3: TGTGCCAGCAGTTTGAGGGGGGGACCCTACGAGCAGTACTTC.

The genes are TRBV9 and TRBJ1-2, with D perhaps TRBD1 (6 bases). Germline assignment: CDR1 SGDLS and CDR2 YYNGEE. V lost 3 bases, J lost 4 bases, and 16 bases lay in between. The length of the CDR3 is 15 residues. The CDR3 sequence: CASSEGGSSSYGYTF. The CDR3 DNA reads as TGTGCCAGCAGCGAGGGGGGTTCTTCTAGCTATGGCTACACCTTC.

The chain links TRBV15 to TRBJ2-7; unclear D gene. This CDR3 comprises 12 residues. Looked up from germline, CDR1 is LNHNV and CDR2 is YYDKDF (reference sequence). The V and J ends lost 0 bases and 5 bases respectively, with 5 bases between them. CDR3 region: CATSRDSHEQYF. CDR3 DNA sequence: TGTGCCACCAGCAGAGATTCCCACGAGCAGTACTTC.

The genes are TRBV4-2 and TRBJ2-7; D ambiguous. Germline V gene data show CDR1 as LGHNA and CDR2 as YNFKEQ. The length of the CDR3 is 17 residues. The ends were cut back, 0 bases at V and 0 bases at J, with 15 bases in the middle. The CDR3 loop reads CASSQDPDSISSYEQYF. The CDR3 coding sequence is TGTGCCAGCAGCCAAGATCCTGACTCTATAAGCTCCTACGAGCAGTACTTC.

This clonotype was detected only a few times. J is TRBJ1-6 and V is TRBV20-1; possible D gene TRBD1, 6 bases. The germline V and J ends were trimmed by 5 bases and 11 bases, with 16 bases remaining between them. Germline values: CDR1 DFQATT, CDR2 SNEGSKA (reference sequence). The CDR3 totals 13 residues. For the CDR3, the DNA is TGCAGTGCTCTACAGGGAAACGGAGCACCCCTCCACTTT. Protein product: CSALQGNGAPLHF.

This clonotype showed up just a few times. The chain has TRBV6-5 and TRBJ1-5; no firm D call. The CDR3 runs 14 residues. Germline-derived CDR1 and CDR2 are MNHEY and SVGAGI. Trimming pared 0 bases from V and 4 bases from J, leaving 7 bases between. CDR3 protein: CASSYSEPNQPQHF. Written as DNA, the CDR3 is TGTGCCAGCAGTTACTCAGAGCCTAATCAGCCCCAGCATTTT.

This clonotype has more than one count but fewer than ten. The chain recombines TRBV4-2 with TRBJ2-6; 9 nucleotides align to TRBD1. Unmatched junction bases numbered 9, after V lost 6 bases and J lost 0 bases. CDR1 LGHNA and CDR2 YNFKEQ come from the germline V gene. The CDR3 loop spans 18 amino acids. The CDR3 protein is CASSGPGTGSSGANVLTF. The CDR3, as DNA: TGTGCCAGCAGTGGCCCCGGGACAGGGAGCTCTGGGGCCAACGTCCTGACTTTC.

The genes are TRBV24-1 and TRBJ1-3; D is possibly TRBD1 (6 bases). The V end was cut by 2 bases, the J end by 4 bases, with 11 bases between. The CDR3 is 15 residues long. CDR1 is KGHDR and CDR2 is SFDVKD in the germline V gene. CDR3 bases: TGTGCCACCAGTGATTATGACAGGAACGGAAACACCATATATTTT. Residues: CATSDYDRNGNTIYF.

In its sample, this clonotype was seen many times. The gene calls are TRBV12-3 or TRBV12-4 and TRBJ2-2, with 8 bases lining up with TRBD1. The V segment lost 3 bases and the J segment 5 bases; nucleotides outside the gene matches: 8. This CDR3 is 16 amino acids long. DNA for the CDR3: TGTGCCAGCAGTTTCTTATCCAGGGGGCGAACCGGGGAGCTGTTTTTT. Translation: CASSFLSRGRTGELFF.

The chain's CDR3 is CASSTGGRSDTQYF. The CDR3 DNA follows: TGTGCCAGCAGCACAGGGGGGAGATCAGATACGCAGTATTTT. This chain links TRBV2 with TRBJ2-3; 8 bases align to TRBD1. J was trimmed by 4 bases and V by 6 bases; bases with no gene match: 6. Germline values: CDR1 SNHLY, CDR2 FYNNEI. The CDR3 has 14 amino acids.

The chain couples TRBV20-1 to TRBJ1-5; maybe TRBD1 (6 bases). Between the trimmed V and J ends, which lost 1 base and 4 bases, there was a span of 11 bases. The CDR3 has 14 amino acids. Germline V gene lookup returns CDR1 DFQATT and CDR2 SNEGSKA (reference sequence). CDR3 residues: CSARAGTMNQPQHF. CDR3 nucleotide sequence: TGCAGTGCTAGAGCCGGGACAATGAATCAGCCCCAGCATTTT.

The chain links TRBV4-2 to TRBJ1-1, with D uncertain. CDR1 and CDR2 (germline): LGHNA, YNFKEQ. Deletions cut 1 base from V and 1 base from J, with 10 bases between. CDR3 length equals 15 residues. CDR3 nucleotide sequence: TGTGCCAGCAGCCAAGCGACCAGACGGAACACTGAAGCTTTCTTT. It codes for CASSQATRRNTEAFF.

This clonotype showed up just a few times. V gene TRBV7-2 combines with J gene TRBJ2-7; 7 bases align to TRBD1. Unmatched junction bases numbered 3, after V lost 0 bases and J lost 1 base. In germline, CDR1 is SGHTA, CDR2 FQGNSA. The CDR3 extends over 15 amino acids. For the CDR3, the DNA is TGTGCCAGCAGCTTAGCGCAGGGGGTGTCCTACGAGCAGTACTTC. Its protein is CASSLAQGVSYEQYF. Filled out from reference TRBV7-2 and TRBJ2-7, the complete variable domain reads GAGVSQSPSNKVTEKGKDVELRCDPISGHTALYWYRQSLGQGLEFLIYFQGNSAPDKSGLPSDRFSAERTGGSVSTLTIQRTQQEDSAVYLCASSLAQGVSYEQYFGPGTRLTVT.

This clonotype was counted between two and nine times. This chain connects TRBV12-3 or TRBV12-4 to TRBJ2-1, with TRBD2 matching 8 bases. Trimming removed 6 bases from V and 3 bases from J; junction bases left unmatched: 10. This CDR3 contains 16 residues. The CDR3 protein is CASSDILAGNYNEQFF. CDR3 bases: TGTGCCAGCAGCGATATTCTAGCGGGTAACTACAATGAGCAGTTCTTC.

This clonotype occurred a few times. CDR3 in amino acids: CASSHRDRTGDTQYF. The CDR3 DNA follows: TGTGCCAGCAGCCACCGGGACAGGACCGGTGATACGCAGTATTTT. V is TRBV3-1 and J is TRBJ2-3; TRBD1 agrees at 8 bases. Germline CDR1 is LGHDT and CDR2 is YNNKEL (reference sequence). With 3 bases clipped from V and 6 bases from J, the junction kept 8 bases outside the gene matches. The CDR3 contains 15 residues.

Concerning this clonotype: Likely a read error: the CDR3 ends without its conserved phenylalanine or tryptophan. The J gene is TRBJ1-5, the V gene TRBV6-2 or TRBV6-3, with D uncertain. The CDR3 has 15 residues. V lost 7 bases and J lost 2, with 15 bases in between. CDR1 MNHEY and CDR2 SVGEGT come from the germline V gene. CDR3 sequence: CASKIRAWGNQPQHI. In DNA, the CDR3 is TGTGCCAGCAAGATCCGGGCCTGGGGCAATCAGCCCCAGCATATT.

V gene TRBV9 combines with J gene TRBJ2-2; the D is unclear. Trimming cost V 0 bases and J 0 bases, with 6 bases left between them. Germline CDR1 SGDLS, CDR2 YYNGEE. This CDR3 has 15 amino acids. The CDR3 coding sequence is TGTGCCAGCAGCGTAGCCCGGACGAACACCGGGGAGCTGTTTTTT. Amino acid sequence: CASSVARTNTGELFF. Supplemented by reference TRBV9 and TRBJ2-2, the full variable domain reads DSGVTQTPKHLITATGQRVTLRCSPRSGDLSVYWYQQSLDQGLQFLIQYYNGEERAKGNILERFSAQQFPDLHSELNLSSLELGDSALYFCASSVARTNTGELFFGEGSRLTVL.

This clonotype was recorded a few times. V gene TRBV6-1 combines with J gene TRBJ2-1, with 7 bases fitting TRBD2. Trimming at V came to 3 bases and at J to 6 bases, leaving 8 bases not matched to a gene. The CDR3 runs 15 residues. Germline CDR1 and CDR2: MNHNS and SASEGT. The CDR3: CASSDPTSSGNEQFF. The CDR3 nucleotides read TGTGCCAGCAGTGACCCGACTAGCAGCGGCAATGAGCAGTTCTTC.

There are a few counts of this clonotype. This chain joins TRBV7-2 and TRBJ2-4; a possible D gene is TRBD2 (5 bases). Per the germline V gene, CDR1 is SGHTA and CDR2 is FQGNSA. V lost 1 base to trimming and J lost 1 base, with 11 bases between them. The CDR3 length is 16 residues. In nucleotides, the CDR3 is TGTGCCAGCAGCTTAGAGAGTGGGAGCGCCAAAAACATTCAGTACTTC. Amino acid sequence: CASSLESGSAKNIQYF.

This clonotype was detected a few times. The chain links TRBV12-3 or TRBV12-4 to TRBJ2-1; D call uncertain. The CDR3 totals 15 residues. Trimming took 2 bases from V and 4 from J, leaving 12 bases between them. The CDR3 bases are TGTGCCAGCAGTTTAAGCCCAGCGTATTACAATGAGCAGTTCTTC. Translating gives CASSLSPAYYNEQFF.

This clonotype showed up many times. The chain employs TRBV20-1 and TRBJ2-1, with 7 bases fitting TRBD2. The germline V gene has CDR1 DFQATT and CDR2 SNEGSKA (reference sequence). The CDR3 has 15 residues. With 7 bases clipped from V and 3 bases from J, the junction kept 12 bases outside the gene matches. The CDR3 sequence: CSVRDLTGGYNEQFF. The CDR3 DNA reads as TGCAGTGTTAGGGACCTAACGGGGGGCTACAATGAGCAGTTCTTC.

This clonotype was counted between two and nine times. The genes are TRBV28 and TRBJ1-4; TRBD1 matches at 7 bases. The ends lost 9 bases at V and 7 bases at J; junction bases unmatched: 11. The germline V gene has CDR1 MDHEN and CDR2 SYDVKM. This CDR3 has 14 residues. The CDR3 sequence: CASKTGQSFEKLFF. The CDR3 DNA reads TGTGCCAGTAAGACGGGACAGTCTTTTGAAAAACTGTTTTTT.

The genes are TRBV2 and TRBJ1-1, with D unresolved. The V gene lost 7 bases and the J gene lost 6 bases, with 12 bases spanning the gap. This CDR3 has 12 amino acids. Germline V gives CDR1 SNHLY, CDR2 FYNNEI. CDR3 region: CASTHESAEAFF. CDR3 bases: TGTGCCAGCACACACGAGTCTGCTGAAGCTTTCTTT.

The chain combines TRBV14 with TRBJ2-3; no definite D call. This CDR3 contains 12 residues. Per germline, CDR1 SGHDN and CDR2 FVKESK. V was clipped by 1 base and J by 8 bases, with 7 bases between them. The CDR3 sequence: CASSQVLRTQYF. The CDR3 DNA is TGTGCCAGCAGCCAAGTCCTTCGTACGCAGTATTTT.